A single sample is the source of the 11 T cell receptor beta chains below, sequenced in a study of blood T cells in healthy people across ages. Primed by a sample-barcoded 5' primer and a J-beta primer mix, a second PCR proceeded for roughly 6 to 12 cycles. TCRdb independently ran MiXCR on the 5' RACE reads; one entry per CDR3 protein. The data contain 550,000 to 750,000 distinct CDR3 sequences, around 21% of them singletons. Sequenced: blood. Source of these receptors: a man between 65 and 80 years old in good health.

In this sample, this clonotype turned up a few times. The CDR3 DNA reads TGTGCCAGCAGCTTACTAGCCTGGGGCGAGCAGTACTTC. Its protein product is CASSLLAWGEQYF. J is TRBJ2-7 and V is TRBV7-3; the D gene is possibly TRBD2 (5 bases). This CDR3 has 13 amino acids. The V end was cut by 2 bases, the J end by 6 bases, with 11 bases between. Germline CDR1 is SGHTA and CDR2 is FQGTGA.

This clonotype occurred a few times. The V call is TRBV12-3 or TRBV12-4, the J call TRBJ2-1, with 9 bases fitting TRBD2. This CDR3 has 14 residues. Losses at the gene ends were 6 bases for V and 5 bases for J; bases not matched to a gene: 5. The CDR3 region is CASRSSGTHNEQFF. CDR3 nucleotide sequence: TGTGCCAGCAGATCTAGCGGGACTCACAATGAGCAGTTCTTC.

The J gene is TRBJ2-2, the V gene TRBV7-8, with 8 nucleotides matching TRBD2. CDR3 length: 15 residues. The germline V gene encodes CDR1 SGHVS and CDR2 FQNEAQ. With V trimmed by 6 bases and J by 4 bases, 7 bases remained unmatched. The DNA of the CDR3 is TGTGCCAGCAGGGAATGGACTAGCAGCACCGGGGAGCTGTTTTTT. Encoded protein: CASREWTSSTGELFF.

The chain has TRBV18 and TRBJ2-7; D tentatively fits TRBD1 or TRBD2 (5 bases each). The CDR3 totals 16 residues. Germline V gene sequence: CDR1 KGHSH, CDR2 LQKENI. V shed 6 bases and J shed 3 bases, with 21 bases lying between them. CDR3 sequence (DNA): TGTGCCAGCTCCTCCTACATTGGGGACCAGTTCTACGAGCAGTACTTC. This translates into CASSSYIGDQFYEQYF. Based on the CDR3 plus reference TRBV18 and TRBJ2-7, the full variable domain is NAGVMQNPRHLVRRRGQEARLRCSPMKGHSHVYWYRQLPEEGLKFMVYLQKENIIDESGMPKERFSAEFPKEGPSILRIQQVVRGDSAAYFCASSSYIGDQFYEQYFGPGTRLTVT.

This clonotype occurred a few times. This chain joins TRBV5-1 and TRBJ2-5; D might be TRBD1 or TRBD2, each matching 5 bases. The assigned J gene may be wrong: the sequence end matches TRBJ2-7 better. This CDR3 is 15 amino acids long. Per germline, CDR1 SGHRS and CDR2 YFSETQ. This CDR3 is CASSLDGGEAYEQYF. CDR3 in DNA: TGCGCCAGCAGCTTGGATGGGGGAGAAGCCTACGAGCAGTACTTC.

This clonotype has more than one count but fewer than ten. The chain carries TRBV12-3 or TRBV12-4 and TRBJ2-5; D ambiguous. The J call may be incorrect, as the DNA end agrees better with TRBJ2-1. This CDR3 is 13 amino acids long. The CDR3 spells CASSSTVGNEQFF. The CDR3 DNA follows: TGTGCCAGCAGTTCGACGGTGGGGAATGAGCAGTTCTTC.

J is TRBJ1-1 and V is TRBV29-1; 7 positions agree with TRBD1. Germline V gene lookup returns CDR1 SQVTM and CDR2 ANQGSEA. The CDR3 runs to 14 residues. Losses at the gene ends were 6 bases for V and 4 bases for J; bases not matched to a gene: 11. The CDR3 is CSVFSRQGGTEAFF. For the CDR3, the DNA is TGCAGCGTCTTCTCTCGACAGGGAGGCACTGAAGCTTTCTTT.

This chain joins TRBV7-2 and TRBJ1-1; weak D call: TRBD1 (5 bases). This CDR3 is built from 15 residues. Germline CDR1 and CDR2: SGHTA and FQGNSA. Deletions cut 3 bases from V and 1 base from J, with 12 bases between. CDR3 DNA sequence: TGTGCCAGCAGCTTCCAGGGCATGGGGAACACTGAAGCTTTCTTT. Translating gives CASSFQGMGNTEAFF. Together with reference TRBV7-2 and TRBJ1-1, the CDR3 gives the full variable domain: GAGVSQSPSNKVTEKGKDVELRCDPISGHTALYWYRQSLGQGLEFLIYFQGNSAPDKSGLPSDRFSAERTGGSVSTLTIQRTQQEDSAVYLCASSFQGMGNTEAFFGQGTRLTVV.

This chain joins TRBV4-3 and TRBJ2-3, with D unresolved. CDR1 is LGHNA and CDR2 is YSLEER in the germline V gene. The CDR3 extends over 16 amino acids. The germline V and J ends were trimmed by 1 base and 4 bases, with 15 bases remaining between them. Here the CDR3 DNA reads TGCGCCAGCAGCCAAGCCCTACTCCGAGGCGCAGATACGCAGTATTTT. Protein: CASSQALLRGADTQYF.

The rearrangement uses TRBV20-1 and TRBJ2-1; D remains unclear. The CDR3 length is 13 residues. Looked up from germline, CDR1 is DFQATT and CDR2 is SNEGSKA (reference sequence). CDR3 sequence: CSPSASSYNEQFF. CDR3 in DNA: TGCAGCCCTAGTGCGAGCTCCTACAATGAGCAGTTCTTC.

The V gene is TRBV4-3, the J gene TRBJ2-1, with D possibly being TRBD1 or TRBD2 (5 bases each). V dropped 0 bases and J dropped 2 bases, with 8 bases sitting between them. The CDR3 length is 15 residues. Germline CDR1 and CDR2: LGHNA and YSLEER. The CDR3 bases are TGCGCCAGCAGCCAAGAGGGGGACCCCTACAATGAGCAGTTCTTC. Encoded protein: CASSQEGDPYNEQFF.